These 19 T cell receptor beta chains share one sample of origin, sequenced in a study of cytomegalovirus exposure and HLA in healthy donors. A multiplex PCR was run with 60 Vbeta primers and 13 Jbeta primers. Method: immunoSEQ multiplex PCR; TCRdb's copy keeps in-frame clones and lacks some. This repertoire shows approximately 100,000 clones, roughly 79% found once; its top ten account for about 3.8%. Material: PBMCs. Receptors originate from a woman in her thirties or forties in good health and CMV-seronegative.

The genes are TRBV5-1 and TRBJ2-5; 7 positions agree with TRBD1. TRBJ2-7 matches the DNA end more closely, so the J call is doubtful. The CDR3 spans 15 residues. CDR1 and CDR2 from the germline V gene are SGHRS and YFSETQ. CDR3 in DNA: TGCGCCAGCAGCCCGGACCCGACAGGGCCCTACGAGCAGTACTTC. As protein: CASSPDPTGPYEQYF.

The rearrangement links TRBV7-2 to TRBJ1-5, with 7 bases fitting TRBD1. There are 16 residues in the CDR3. Germline V gives CDR1 SGHTA, CDR2 FQGNSA. With V trimmed by 2 bases and J by 3 bases, 7 bases remained unmatched. The DNA of the CDR3 is TGTGCCAGCAGCTTATCCGGACAGGTTTTCAATCAGCCCCAGCATTTT. It codes for CASSLSGQVFNQPQHF.

The rearrangement uses TRBV5-6 and TRBJ1-2, with 7 bases identical to TRBD1. J was trimmed by 4 bases and V by 2 bases; bases with no gene match: 2. The CDR3 is made up of 13 amino acids. Germline V gene lookup returns CDR1 SGHDT and CDR2 YYEEEE. This CDR3 is CASSLGGLYGYTF. The CDR3 region has the DNA TGTGCCAGCAGCTTAGGGGGCCTCTATGGCTACACCTTC.

The rearrangement links TRBV6-5 to TRBJ2-1; 10 bases are shared with TRBD2. The CDR3 loop spans 16 amino acids. CDR1 is MNHEY and CDR2 is SVGAGI in the germline V gene. The V and J ends lost 4 bases and 8 bases, in that order; junction bases with no gene match: 11. CDR3 in DNA: TGTGCCAGCAGTTGGGGTTCGAGCGGGGGGGCTTATGAGCAGTTCTTC. It encodes CASSWGSSGGAYEQFF.

The chain is built from TRBV28 and TRBJ1-1; D not certain. The CDR3 has 14 amino acids. Between the trimmed V and J ends, which lost 7 bases and 5 bases, there was a span of 17 bases. The germline gives CDR1 MDHEN, CDR2 SYDVKM. Written as DNA, the CDR3 is TGTGCCAGCAAAGGTGCGGCGCGCGGGACTGAAGCTTTCTTT. It specifies CASKGAARGTEAFF.

The chain carries TRBV7-9 and TRBJ1-2, with no clear D. The CDR3 consists of 16 residues. Trimming stripped 2 bases from V and 3 bases from J, with 16 bases between. The germline gives CDR1 SEHNR, CDR2 FQNEAQ (reference sequence). The CDR3 reads CASSLLSGRHYYGYTF. In DNA, the CDR3 is TGTGCCAGCAGCTTACTTTCCGGGAGACACTACTATGGCTACACCTTC.

V is TRBV18 and J is TRBJ1-4; TRBD1 matches at 7 bases. Germline values: CDR1 KGHSH, CDR2 LQKENI. The J segment lost 6 bases and the V segment lost 1 base, leaving 2 bases of the junction unmatched. The CDR3 covers 14 residues. CDR3 region: CASSPQGAYEKLFF. The CDR3 bases are TGTGCCAGCTCACCACAGGGGGCCTATGAAAAACTGTTTTTT.

The gene calls are TRBV9 and TRBJ2-3, with TRBD2 identical over 9 bases. The length of the CDR3 is 15 residues. Trimming at V came to 0 bases and at J to 4 bases, leaving 3 bases not matched to a gene. Per the germline V gene, CDR1 is SGDLS and CDR2 is YYNGEE. The CDR3 coding sequence is TGTGCCAGCAGCGTAGTGGCGGGGGGGTCAGATACGCAGTATTTT. Translation: CASSVVAGGSDTQYF.

A few counts support this clone. CDR3 amino acids: CSKTAVGPIEQFF. In DNA form, the CDR3 reads TGCTCAAAAACAGCAGTAGGTCCTATTGAGCAGTTCTTC. This chain links TRBV23-1 with TRBJ2-1; D unresolved. TRBV23-1 falls under the ORF class, with uncertain function. The CDR3 contains 13 residues.

This rearrangement joins TRBV15 to TRBJ2-5; 7 bases agree with TRBD2. Germline lookup yields CDR1 LNHNV and CDR2 YYDKDF (reference sequence). The CDR3 length is 16 residues. The trim removed 0 bases at V and 4 bases at J, leaving 8 bases unmatched. DNA of the CDR3: TGTGCCACCAGCAGAGATACAGGCGGGGGAGCAGAGACCCAGTACTTC. It codes for CATSRDTGGGAETQYF.

This chain links TRBV2 with TRBJ2-2, with 10 bases lining up with TRBD2. V gave up 4 bases and J gave up 4 bases; unmatched junction bases: 6. The CDR3 extends over 16 amino acids. Germline CDR1 and CDR2: SNHLY and FYNNEI. The CDR3 here is CASSARASGGTGELFF. The CDR3 DNA reads as TGTGCCAGCAGTGCTAGGGCTAGCGGGGGCACCGGGGAGCTGTTTTTT.

The rearrangement joins TRBV5-6 to TRBJ2-3; 7 bases agree with TRBD2. Germline V gene sequence: CDR1 SGHDT, CDR2 YYEEEE. This CDR3 is 15 amino acids long. V trimming: 5 bases; J trimming: 2 bases; junction bases outside the gene matches: 8. CDR3 nucleotides: TGTGCCAGCAGGCCGGGACTATCACCCACAGATACGCAGTATTTT. Amino acid sequence: CASRPGLSPTDTQYF.

The V call is TRBV10-3, the J call TRBJ2-1; 10 bases map to TRBD1. The CDR3 spans 19 residues. V was pared by 3 bases and J by 7 bases, with 18 bases of the junction left unmatched. CDR1 ENHRY and CDR2 SYGVKD come from the germline V gene. The CDR3 nucleotides are TGTGCCATCAGTGATGGGGGAGGTCGACAGGGGGCGCGGGTGAATGAGCAGTTCTTC. It codes for CAISDGGGRQGARVNEQFF.

The rearrangement uses TRBV7-2 and TRBJ2-3; a weak D match, TRBD1 (6 bases). This CDR3 region has 15 residues. With 1 base removed from V and 1 base from J, the gap between germline ends came to 9 bases. CDR1 and CDR2 from the germline V gene are SGHTA and FQGNSA. CDR3 region: CASSLGAGGTDTQYF. Here the CDR3 DNA reads TGTGCCAGCAGCTTAGGGGCAGGGGGCACAGATACGCAGTATTTT.

This chain uses TRBV6-4 with TRBJ2-3; TRBD2 agrees at 7 bases. V lost 6 bases and J lost 1; bases outside the gene matches: 4. This CDR3 spans 14 amino acids. Germline values: CDR1 MRHNA, CDR2 SNTAGT. CDR3 protein: CASSVGGGTDTQYF. The CDR3 nucleotides read TGTGCCAGCAGCGTGGGGGGGGGCACAGATACGCAGTATTTT.

This clone was found once. J is TRBJ2-7 and V is TRBV10-3; TRBD2 matches 7 bases. Losses at the gene ends were 4 bases for V and 0 bases for J; bases not matched to a gene: 6. Per germline, CDR1 ENHRY and CDR2 SYGVKD. CDR3 size: 15 residues. The CDR3: CAISVASGHSYEQYF. In DNA form, the CDR3 reads TGTGCCATCAGTGTAGCTAGCGGTCACTCCTACGAGCAGTACTTC.

As regards this clone: The junction departs from the called germline gene at one end, perhaps through a read error. This rearrangement joins TRBV30 to TRBJ1-2, with a tentative D call TRBD1 (6 bases). The CDR3 runs 12 residues. Germline CDR1 is GTSNPN and CDR2 is SVGIG (reference sequence). The CDR3 DNA reads as TGTGCCTGGAGTGTACAGGGCTATGGCTACCCCTTC. This codes for CAWSVQGYGYPF.

The genes are TRBV6-5 and TRBJ1-4, with 7 bases identical to TRBD1. This CDR3 has 16 residues. Germline trimming cut 0 bases from V and 7 bases from J; bases unmatched to any gene: 8. Germline CDR1 reads MNHEY; CDR2 reads SVGAGI. The CDR3 here is CASSYSGRGDAEKLFF. DNA for the CDR3: TGTGCCAGCAGTTACTCGGGCAGGGGGGATGCTGAAAAACTGTTTTTT.

The V gene is TRBV18, the J gene TRBJ2-2; perhaps TRBD1 as D (5 bases). Trimming shortened V by 4 bases and J by 0 bases, and 9 bases separated the two germline ends. CDR3 length: 15 amino acids. Germline V gene data show CDR1 as KGHSH and CDR2 as LQKENI. The CDR3 DNA reads as TGTGCCAGCTCACGACAGACCGCGAACACCGGGGAGCTGTTTTTT. It translates to CASSRQTANTGELFF.